These 11 T cell receptor beta chains came from one sample sequenced in a study of response to subunit inactivated influenza vaccine. Each CDR3 protein gets one entry after TCRdb re-called the RT-PCR reads with MiXCR. Here the sample spans around 480,000 distinct CDR3 sequences, 16% being singletons. The source material was CD4+ T cells sorted from PBMCs, sampled around 25 months after vaccination. Receptors originate from a man aged 50 to 75 who received an inactivated influenza vaccine.

The J gene is TRBJ2-3, the V gene TRBV10-2; D is uncertain. The germline gives CDR1 WSHSY, CDR2 SAAADI. The CDR3 is 13 amino acids. With 5 bases removed from V and 2 bases from J, the gap between germline ends came to 8 bases. This CDR3 reads CASSRPDTDTQYF. The CDR3 DNA reads TGCGCCAGCAGTCGTCCCGACACAGATACGCAGTATTTT.

This clonotype was counted between two and nine times. The chain carries TRBV7-3 and TRBJ2-1, with D perhaps TRBD1 (6 bases). Looked up from germline, CDR1 is SGHTA and CDR2 is FQGTGA. The CDR3 contains 15 residues. V gave up 4 bases and J gave up 4 bases, with 14 bases separating them. CDR3 DNA sequence: TGTGCCAGCAGCTCTCGATTAGGGGGATACAATGAGCAGTTCTTC. This codes for CASSSRLGGYNEQFF.

The chain employs TRBV6-2 or TRBV6-3 and TRBJ2-1, with 11 bases fitting TRBD2. In germline, CDR1 is MNHEY, CDR2 SVGEGT. The CDR3 length is 17 residues. V was pared by 6 bases and J by 6 bases, with 13 bases of the junction left unmatched. The CDR3 is CASSPGTSGRTSNEQFF. Here the CDR3 DNA reads TGTGCCAGCAGCCCCGGGACTAGCGGACGTACCTCCAATGAGCAGTTCTTC.

In this sample, this clonotype turned up a few times. The CDR3 DNA follows: TGTGCCAGCAGTTTAAGACCCCCTAAGGTTTTCTTT. Amino acids: CASSLRPPKVFF. V is TRBV12-3 or TRBV12-4 and J is TRBJ1-1; unclear D gene. This CDR3 region has 12 residues. V was shortened by 2 bases and J by 13 bases, with 14 bases between the two germline ends.

Comments on this clonotype: At one of its ends the junction is not consistent with the germline gene, which may arise from a read error. The chain combines TRBV12-3 or TRBV12-4 with TRBJ1-4, with 7 bases identical to TRBD1. CDR3 length: 13 residues. CDR3: CASSFDRDGKTEF. CDR3 DNA sequence: TGTGCCAGCAGTTTCGACAGGGATGGGAAGACCGAGTTT.

The chain is built from TRBV5-1 and TRBJ2-7, with TRBD1 matching over 10 bases. Germline CDR1 reads SGHRS; CDR2 reads YFSETQ. This CDR3 is built from 15 residues. V was clipped by 4 bases and J by 5 bases; unmatched bases: 9. CDR3 residues: CASSQPGQGINEQYF. CDR3 nucleotide sequence: TGCGCCAGCAGCCAACCGGGACAGGGGATAAACGAGCAGTACTTC.

The genes are TRBV5-1 and TRBJ1-2, with unresolved D. The germline V and J ends were trimmed by 4 bases and 4 bases, with 17 bases remaining between them. This CDR3 contains 15 residues. The germline gives CDR1 SGHRS, CDR2 YFSETQ. CDR3 in amino acids: CASSQDGGDLYGYTF. Here the CDR3 DNA reads TGCGCCAGCAGCCAGGACGGAGGAGACCTCTATGGCTACACCTTC.

The J gene is TRBJ1-2, the V gene TRBV20-1; no clear D gene. V was clipped by 6 bases and J by 5 bases, with 10 bases between them. There are 11 residues in the CDR3. Germline lookup yields CDR1 DFQATT and CDR2 SNEGSKA (reference sequence). Written as DNA, the CDR3 is TGCAGTGCAAGGATGACTTATGGCTACACCTTC. Translation: CSARMTYGYTF.

The chain has TRBV20-1 and TRBJ1-5, with D perhaps matching TRBD1 (6 bases). The CDR3 runs 15 residues. Trimming removed 2 bases from V and 3 bases from J, with 14 bases in between. Looked up from germline, CDR1 is DFQATT and CDR2 is SNEGSKA (reference sequence). The chain's CDR3 is CSARWDQGHNQPQHF. In DNA, the CDR3 is TGCAGTGCTAGATGGGACCAGGGACACAATCAGCCCCAGCATTTT.

The chain uses TRBV12-3 or TRBV12-4 and TRBJ2-3, with TRBD2 matching over 11 bases. Germline trimming cut 6 bases from V and 1 base from J; bases unmatched to any gene: 12. This CDR3 comprises 18 residues. The CDR3 DNA reads TGTGCCAGCAGAGGAACTAGCGGGAGAAGCATCGGCACAGATACGCAGTATTTT. As protein: CASRGTSGRSIGTDTQYF.

The rearrangement uses TRBV12-3 or TRBV12-4 and TRBJ1-5; possibly TRBD1 for D (6 bases). The CDR3 runs 13 residues. Trimming left V 6 bases short and J 6 bases short, with 12 bases between. The CDR3: CASRPTGTQPQHF. CDR3 coding DNA: TGTGCCAGCAGGCCTACAGGGACTCAGCCCCAGCATTTT.